The present T cell receptor beta chain was sequenced within a study of blood T cell repertoires in COVID-19. Study context: From the United States, Italy and Spain came samples of acute and convalescent COVID-19. Sample material is recorded as cDNA or gDNA derived from T cells, B-cell-depleted T cells, or PBMCs.

Original methodology: Amplification from reference gene primers served as the basis for estimated nucleated cell counts. Generated by immunoSEQ multiplex PCR, the TCRdb table keeps only in-frame clones and is missing some. D and trimming were read from the DNA, whereas the V and J calls and clone size are those reported in that table. The sample carries a few hundred thousand clones, approximately 86% recorded once. Trimming took off 0 bases at V and 3 bases at J, with 12 bases between the two ends. The germline V gene encodes CDR1 SGHAT and CDR2 FQNNGV. CDR3 length: 15 residues. This clonotype was sampled from a man aged 35-49 years who had recovered from COVID-19. The genes are TRBV11-2 and TRBJ2-7, with D perhaps TRBD1 (5 bases). Sequenced: peripheral blood. The CDR3: CASSLERQTNYEQYF. The CDR3 bases are TGTGCCAGCAGCTTAGAGAGACAGACGAACTACGAGCAGTACTTC.